This TCR beta chain was captured by sequencing in a study of T cells in Graves' hyperthyroidism and ophthalmopathy. What was amplified from RNA transcripts were TCR beta CDR3 regions. First-round RT-PCR of the TCR CDR3 relied on the HTBI primer set. TCRdb reanalysed the multiplex PCR reads using MiXCR and keeps one entry per CDR3 protein. This sample has hundreds of thousands of distinct CDR3 sequences, with around 15% found just once. The CDR3 runs 15 residues. V lost 5 bases to trimming and J lost 4 bases; unmatched junction nucleotides: 10. Germline values: CDR1 SEHNR, CDR2 FQNEAQ (reference sequence). This clonotype was recorded many times. What it binds is unknown. General study findings and limits: Most thyroid clonotypes expanded above 0.001 appeared in blood too.

This rearrangement joins TRBV7-9 to TRBJ2-7, with 8 bases fitting TRBD2. Sequencing was carried out using blood. This clonotype originated in a woman under 30 with Graves' ophthalmopathy. Here the CDR3 DNA reads TGTGCCAGCAGCAACGGAGCGGGAGTCCGTTACGAGCAGTACTTC. Translation: CASSNGAGVRYEQYF.